This T cell receptor (beta chain) was documented in a study of blood T cell repertoires in COVID-19. Clones were sequenced by immunoSEQ multiplex PCR, and TCRdb holds only the in-frame ones, with some missing. This table has under 300,000 clones, 83% appearing once. J lost 4 bases, V lost 2 bases, and 3 bases had no gene match. The CDR3 runs 15 residues. The germline CDR1 and CDR2 sequences are MDHEN and SYDVKM. What was sequenced was peripheral blood. The chain recombines TRBV28 with TRBJ1-1, with TRBD1 identical over 11 bases. The receptor was isolated from a woman aged 50 to 60 who had recovered from COVID-19. CDR3: CASSLTGTGGTEAFF. DNA of the CDR3: TGTGCCAGCAGTTTAACCGGGACAGGGGGCACTGAAGCTTTCTTT.